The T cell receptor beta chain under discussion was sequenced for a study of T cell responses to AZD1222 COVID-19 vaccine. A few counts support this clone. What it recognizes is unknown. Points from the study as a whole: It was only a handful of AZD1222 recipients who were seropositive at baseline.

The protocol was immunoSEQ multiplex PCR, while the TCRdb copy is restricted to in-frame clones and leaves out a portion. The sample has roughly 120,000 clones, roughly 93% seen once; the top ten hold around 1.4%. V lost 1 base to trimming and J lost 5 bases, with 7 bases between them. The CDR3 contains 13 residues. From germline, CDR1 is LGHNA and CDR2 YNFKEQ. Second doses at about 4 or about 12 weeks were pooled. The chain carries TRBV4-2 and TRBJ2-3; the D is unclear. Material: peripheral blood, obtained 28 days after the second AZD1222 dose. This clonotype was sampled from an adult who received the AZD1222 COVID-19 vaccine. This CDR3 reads CASSQVGGDTQYF. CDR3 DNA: TGTGCCAGCAGCCAAGTCGGCGGAGATACGCAGTATTTT.